This T cell receptor (beta chain) was captured in a study of cytomegalovirus exposure and HLA in healthy donors. Study summary: Researchers previously reported finding about 110 million unique TCR beta sequences from about 200 million T cells.

There are 12 residues in the CDR3. Germline V lookup: CDR1 SNHLY, CDR2 FYNNEI. The V end lost 9 bases, the J end lost 7 bases, and 13 bases lay between the germline ends. Of note for this clone: The target antigen is unknown.

Researchers ran the PCR with 60 Vbeta and 13 Jbeta primers. The method was immunoSEQ multiplex PCR; TCRdb's version includes in-frame clones alone and lacks a portion of them. The sample yields over 150,000 clones, roughly 80% seen once. Each donor was healthy, and each was a bone marrow donor. Broader study findings: As a later analysis showed, a missense DCLRE1C variant was linked to trimming of TCR beta V- and J-genes. For most TCR beta V segments, an earlier analysis put the productive rate at about 87% or about 30% of the time.

The chain is built from TRBV2 and TRBJ2-1; TRBD2 is a possible D gene (6 bases). This TCR was sampled from a man in his thirties or forties in good health and CMV-seropositive. Material: PBMCs. In DNA form, the CDR3 reads TGTGCCAGTGGGGGGACGAGAAATGAGCAGTTCTTC. It codes for CASGGTRNEQFF.